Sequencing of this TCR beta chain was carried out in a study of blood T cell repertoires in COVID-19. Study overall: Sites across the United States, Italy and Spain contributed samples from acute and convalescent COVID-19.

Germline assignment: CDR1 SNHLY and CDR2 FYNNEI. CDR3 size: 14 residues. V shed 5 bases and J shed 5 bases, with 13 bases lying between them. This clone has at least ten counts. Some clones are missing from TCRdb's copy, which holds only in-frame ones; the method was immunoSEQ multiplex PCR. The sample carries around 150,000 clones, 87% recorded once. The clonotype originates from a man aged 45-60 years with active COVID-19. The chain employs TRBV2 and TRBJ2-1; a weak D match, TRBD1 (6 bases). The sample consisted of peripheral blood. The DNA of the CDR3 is TGTGCCAGCAGTAGGGACACGAACAACAATGAGCAGTTCTTC. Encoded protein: CASSRDTNNNEQFF.